This T cell receptor (beta chain) was recovered during a study of T cell responses to AZD1222 COVID-19 vaccine. Per germline, CDR1 LGHDT and CDR2 YNNKEL (reference sequence). This CDR3 comprises 15 residues. V shed 4 bases and J shed 0 bases, with 10 bases lying between them. Assay: immunoSEQ multiplex PCR; the TCRdb copy retains only in-frame clones and omits some. This table holds around 70,000 clones, more than 70% found once. This rearrangement joins TRBV3-1 (or the pseudogene TRBV3-2) to TRBJ1-3; D not resolved. This sample comprised peripheral blood, obtained on day 0 of AZD1222 vaccination. The receptor's source is an adult in good health. The DNA of the CDR3 is TGTGCCAGCAGCCCTCACACCTCCTCTGGAAACACCATATATTTT. Translation: CASSPHTSSGNTIYF.